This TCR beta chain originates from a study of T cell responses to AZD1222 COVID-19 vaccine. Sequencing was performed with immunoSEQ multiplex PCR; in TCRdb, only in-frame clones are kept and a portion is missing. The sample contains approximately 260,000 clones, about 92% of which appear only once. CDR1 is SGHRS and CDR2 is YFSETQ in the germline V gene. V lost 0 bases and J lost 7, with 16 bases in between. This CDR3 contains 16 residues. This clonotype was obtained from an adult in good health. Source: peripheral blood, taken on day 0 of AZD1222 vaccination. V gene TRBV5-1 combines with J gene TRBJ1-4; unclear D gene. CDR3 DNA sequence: TGCGCCAGCAGCTTGGGGGTACAGATACTGGGTGAAAAACTGTTTTTT. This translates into CASSLGVQILGEKLFF.